A single sample gave rise to the 9 T cell receptor beta chains below, sequenced in a study of shared clonotypes between healthy human individuals. Some clones are missing from TCRdb's copy, which holds only in-frame ones; the method was immunoSEQ multiplex PCR. The sample has more than 2 million clones, about 95% seen once; the top ten hold 0.85% to 1.3%. Naive CD8 cells comprised CD45RO-negative, CCR7-positively selected cells, excluding terminally differentiated effector memory CD45RA+ cells. The sample was naive CD8+ T cells sorted from blood. These receptors were obtained from a man in his late teens or twenties in good health.

The chain carries TRBV6-1 and TRBJ2-7; no definite D call. The CDR3 runs to 14 residues. The V end lost 2 bases, the J end lost 1 base, and 9 bases lay between the germline ends. Germline assignment: CDR1 MNHNS and CDR2 SASEGT. The CDR3 reads CASSEKRLSYEQYF. In nucleotides, the CDR3 is TGTGCCAGCAGTGAAAAACGGCTTTCCTACGAGCAGTACTTC.

The genes are TRBV21-1 and TRBJ2-7; the table's D call of TRBD2 was not tested on the DNA. TRBV21-1 is annotated as a pseudogene. This CDR3 is 20 amino acids long. CDR3 coding DNA: TGTGCCAGCAGCAAAAGAGGACGGGAGGTAGCGGGGGGGTTCTCCTACGAGCAGTACTTC. It yields the protein CASSKRGREVAGGFSYEQYF.

Only one count was recorded for this clone. CDR3 protein: CASSVGSYGGEENEQFF. The CDR3 bases are TGTGCCAGCAGCGTCGGGTCCTACGGGGGAGAGGAAAATGAGCAGTTCTTC. This chain links TRBV9 with TRBJ2-1; possible D gene TRBD2, 6 bases. Trimming left V 2 bases short and J 7 bases short, with 22 bases between. This CDR3 spans 17 amino acids. Germline lookup yields CDR1 SGDLS and CDR2 YYNGEE.

The rearrangement uses TRBV6-5 and TRBJ1-1; D is ambiguous. In germline, CDR1 is MNHEY, CDR2 SVGAGI. V lost 0 bases and J lost 4, with 15 bases in between. The CDR3 totals 16 residues. The CDR3 reads CASSYSSGEMGTEAFF. CDR3 sequence (DNA): TGTGCCAGCAGTTACTCGAGTGGGGAAATGGGCACTGAAGCTTTCTTT.

CDR3 loop: CASSRGPDGNEKLFF. For the CDR3, the DNA is TGTGCCAGCAGCCGCGGACCAGACGGTAATGAAAAACTGTTTTTT. The chain couples TRBV5-8 to TRBJ1-4; D call uncertain. CDR1 is SGHTS and CDR2 is YDEGEE in the germline V gene. The CDR3 loop spans 15 amino acids. Deletions cut 4 bases from V and 4 bases from J, with 14 bases between. The full variable domain, in which reference TRBV5-8 and TRBJ1-4 provide the parts outside the CDR3, is EAGVTQSPTHLIKTRGQQATLRCSPISGHTSVYWYQQALGLGLQFLLWYDEGEERNRGNFPPRFSGRQFPNYSSELNVNALELEDSALYLCASSRGPDGNEKLFFGSGTQLSVL.

Notes on this clone: A much more abundant neighbour one base away suggests this may be a read error. Other DNA sequences of this sample code for an identical CDR3. The genes are TRBV5-6 and TRBJ1-5; D gene uncertain. Trimming pared 2 bases from V and 4 bases from J, leaving 4 bases between. The germline gives CDR1 SGHDT, CDR2 YYEEEE. The CDR3 is 12 residues long. The chain's CDR3 is CASSLGNQPQHF. The CDR3 DNA follows: TGTGCCAGCAGCTTAGGGAATCAGCCCCAGCATTTT.

This chain connects TRBV6-6 to TRBJ2-7; TRBD1 is a possible D gene (6 bases). There are 14 residues in the CDR3. Per germline, CDR1 MNHNY and CDR2 SVGAGI (reference sequence). The V end was cut by 5 bases, the J end by 5 bases, with 16 bases between. The CDR3 loop is CASSPDWGQNEQYF. In DNA form, the CDR3 reads TGTGCCAGCAGTCCCGACTGGGGGCAGAACGAGCAGTACTTC.

The V call is TRBV19, the J call TRBJ1-6; D unresolved. Germline CDR1 and CDR2: LNHDA and SQIVND (reference sequence). The V and J ends lost 3 bases and 4 bases respectively, with 7 bases between them. The length of the CDR3 is 14 residues. Here the CDR3 DNA reads TGTGCCAGTAGTATTCGGCAGTATAATTCACCCCTCCACTTT. Translated, it gives CASSIRQYNSPLHF. Using reference TRBV19 and TRBJ1-6 for the parts outside the CDR3, the full variable domain is DGGITQSPKYLFRKEGQNVTLSCEQNLNHDAMYWYRQDPGQGLRLIYYSQIVNDFQKGDIAEGYSVSREKKESFPLTVTSAQKNPTAFYLCASSIRQYNSPLHFGNGTRLTVT.

This chain joins TRBV9 and TRBJ1-5; D not certain. V was pared by 9 bases and J by 0 bases, with 13 bases between. CDR3 length equals 14 residues. CDR1 and CDR2 from the germline V gene are SGDLS and YYNGEE. CDR3 sequence (DNA): TGTGCCATCCCGGACCGAAATAGCAATCAGCCCCAGCATTTT. It yields the protein CAIPDRNSNQPQHF.